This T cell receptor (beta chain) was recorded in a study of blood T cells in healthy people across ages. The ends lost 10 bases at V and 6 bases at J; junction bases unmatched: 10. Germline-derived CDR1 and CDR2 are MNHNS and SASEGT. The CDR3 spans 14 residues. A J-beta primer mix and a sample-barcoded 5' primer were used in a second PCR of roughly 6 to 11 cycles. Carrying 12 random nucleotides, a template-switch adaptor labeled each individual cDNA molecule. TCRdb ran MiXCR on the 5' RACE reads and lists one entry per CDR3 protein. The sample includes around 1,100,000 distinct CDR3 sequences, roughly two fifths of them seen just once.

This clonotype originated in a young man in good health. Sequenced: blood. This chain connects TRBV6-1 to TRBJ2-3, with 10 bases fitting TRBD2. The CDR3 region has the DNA TGTGCCACCGGAGCGGGGGGGCGTCGCGATACGCAGTATTTT. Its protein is CATGAGGRRDTQYF.